This T cell receptor beta chain was captured in a study of blood T cell repertoires in COVID-19. This clone was detected only once. The germline V gene has CDR1 SGDLS and CDR2 YYNGEE. This CDR3 has 15 amino acids. The V gene end was trimmed by 3 bases and the J gene end by 0 bases; junction bases not matched to a gene: 3. Repertoires were generated with immunoSEQ multiplex PCR, while TCRdb's copy carries only in-frame clones and drops some. Of more than 200,000 clones listed, 75% to 95% were seen once; the top ten hold under 2.5%. Sequencing input: PBMCs or T cells enriched from blood (not recorded which). J is TRBJ2-7 and V is TRBV9, with 10 bases matching TRBD2. This receptor was obtained from a woman younger than 35 who had recovered from COVID-19. The CDR3 coding sequence is TGTGCCAGCAGCGCAGGACTAGCGGACTCCTACGAGCAGTACTTC. Protein product: CASSAGLADSYEQYF.